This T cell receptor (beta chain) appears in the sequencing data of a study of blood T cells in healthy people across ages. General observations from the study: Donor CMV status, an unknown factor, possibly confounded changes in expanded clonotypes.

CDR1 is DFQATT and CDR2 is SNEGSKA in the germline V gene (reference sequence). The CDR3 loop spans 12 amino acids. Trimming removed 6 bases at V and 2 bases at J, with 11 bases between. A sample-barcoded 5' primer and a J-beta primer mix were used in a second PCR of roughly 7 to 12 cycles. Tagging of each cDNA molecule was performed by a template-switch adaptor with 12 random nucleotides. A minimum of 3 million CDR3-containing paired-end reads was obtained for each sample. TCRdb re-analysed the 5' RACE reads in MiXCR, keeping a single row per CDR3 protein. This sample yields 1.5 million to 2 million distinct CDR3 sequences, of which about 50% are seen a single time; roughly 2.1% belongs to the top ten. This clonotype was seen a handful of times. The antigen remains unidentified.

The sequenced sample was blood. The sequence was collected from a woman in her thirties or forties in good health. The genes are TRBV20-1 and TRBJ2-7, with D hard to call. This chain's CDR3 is CSARLGPYEQYF. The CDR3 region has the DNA TGCAGTGCCCGGTTGGGCCCCTACGAGCAGTACTTC.